This T cell receptor (beta chain) was identified during a study of CD8 T cells in ankylosing spondylitis. CDR1 and CDR2 (germline): SGHTA, FQGNSA. The CDR3 consists of 15 residues. V lost 5 bases and J lost 8, with 18 bases in between. Points on this clonotype: No antigen is known for it.

Quantitative molecular-barcoded 5'-RACE generated the TCR beta libraries. TCRdb independently ran MiXCR on the 5' RACE reads; one entry per CDR3 protein. The sample shows hundreds of thousands of distinct CDR3 sequences, 12% of them seen only once. Whole-study results and caveats: Typical of ankylosing spondylitis blood, it appeared, was a TCR beta motif of fewer than ten highly homologous variants.

The TCR originated in a male donor with ankylosing spondylitis. The sample taken for sequencing was blood, either unsorted or a sorted T cell fraction (not recorded which). V is TRBV7-2 and J is TRBJ1-4; D not resolved. CDR3 sequence: CASSRTVGPGEKLFF. In DNA form, the CDR3 reads TGTGCCAGCAGCCGAACCGTAGGTCCGGGAGAAAAACTGTTTTTT.